This T cell receptor beta chain was captured in a study of graft-versus-host responses after intestinal transplantation. This CDR3 comprises 18 residues. The germline V and J ends were trimmed by 6 bases and 0 bases, with 21 bases remaining between them. Looked up from germline, CDR1 is SNHLY and CDR2 is FYNNEI. A note on this clone: Antigen unknown.

The protocol was immunoSEQ multiplex PCR, while the TCRdb copy is restricted to in-frame clones and leaves out a portion. Here the sample spans roughly 93,000 clones, less than 95% being singletons. The sample here was unstimulated CD8+ T cells sorted from spleen or lymph node cells, taken before transplant. The chain has TRBV2 and TRBJ2-4; D is possibly TRBD1 (6 bases). The source of this sequence is a human donor who was the organ donor for an intestinal transplant. The CDR3 loop is CASSDERQAPIAKNIQYF. The CDR3 coding sequence is TGTGCCAGCAGCGACGAAAGACAGGCGCCTATAGCCAAAAACATTCAGTACTTC. Together with reference TRBV2 and TRBJ2-4, the CDR3 gives the full variable domain: EPEVTQTPSHQVTQMGQEVILRCVPISNHLYFYWYRQILGQKVEFLVSFYNNEISEKSEIFDDQFSVERPDGSNFTLKIRSTKLEDSAMYFCASSDERQAPIAKNIQYFGAGTRLSVL.